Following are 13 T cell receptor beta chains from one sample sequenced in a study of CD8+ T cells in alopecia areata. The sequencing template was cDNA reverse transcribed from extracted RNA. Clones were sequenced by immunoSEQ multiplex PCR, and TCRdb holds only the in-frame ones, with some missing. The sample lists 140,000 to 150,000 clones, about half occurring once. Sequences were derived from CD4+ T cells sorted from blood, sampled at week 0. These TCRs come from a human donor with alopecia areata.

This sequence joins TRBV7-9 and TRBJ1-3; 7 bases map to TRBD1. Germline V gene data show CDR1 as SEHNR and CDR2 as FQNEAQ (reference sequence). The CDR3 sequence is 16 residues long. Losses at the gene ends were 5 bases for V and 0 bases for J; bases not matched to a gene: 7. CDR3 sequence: CASSPDRPGSGNTIYF. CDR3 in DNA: TGTGCCAGCAGCCCGGACAGGCCAGGCTCTGGAAACACCATATATTTT.

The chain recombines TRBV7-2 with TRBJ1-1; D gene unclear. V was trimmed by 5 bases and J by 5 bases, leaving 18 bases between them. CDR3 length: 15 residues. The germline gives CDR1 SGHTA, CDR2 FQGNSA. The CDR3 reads CASSAWALRRTEAFF. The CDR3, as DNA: TGTGCCAGCAGCGCCTGGGCCCTGAGGAGGACTGAAGCTTTCTTT.

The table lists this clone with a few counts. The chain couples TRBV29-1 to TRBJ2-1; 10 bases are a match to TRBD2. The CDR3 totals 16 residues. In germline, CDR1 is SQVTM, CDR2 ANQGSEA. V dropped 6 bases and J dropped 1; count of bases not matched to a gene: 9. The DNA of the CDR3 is TGCAGCGTCCCATGGACTAGCGGAGAATCCTACAATGAGCAGTTCTTC. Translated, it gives CSVPWTSGESYNEQFF.

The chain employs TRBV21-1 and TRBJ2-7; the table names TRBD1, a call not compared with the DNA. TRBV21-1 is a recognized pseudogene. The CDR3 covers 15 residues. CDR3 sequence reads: CASRTRTDCVGEQYF. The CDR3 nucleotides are TGTGCCAGCAGGACCCGGACAGACTGCGTGGGCGAGCAGTACTTC.

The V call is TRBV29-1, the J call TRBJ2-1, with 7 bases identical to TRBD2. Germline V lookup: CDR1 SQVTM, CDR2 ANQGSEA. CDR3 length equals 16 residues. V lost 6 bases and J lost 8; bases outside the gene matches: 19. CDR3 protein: CSVVPKGYSGEDEQFF. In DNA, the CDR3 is TGCAGCGTCGTACCTAAGGGATACAGCGGGGAAGATGAGCAGTTCTTC.

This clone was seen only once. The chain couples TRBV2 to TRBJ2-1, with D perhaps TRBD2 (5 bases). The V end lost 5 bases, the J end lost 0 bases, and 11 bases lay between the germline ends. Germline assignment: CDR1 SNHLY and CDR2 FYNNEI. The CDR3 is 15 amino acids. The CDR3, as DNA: TGTGCCAGCAGTTTAGCGAGAAGCTCCTACAATGAGCAGTTCTTC. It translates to CASSLARSSYNEQFF.

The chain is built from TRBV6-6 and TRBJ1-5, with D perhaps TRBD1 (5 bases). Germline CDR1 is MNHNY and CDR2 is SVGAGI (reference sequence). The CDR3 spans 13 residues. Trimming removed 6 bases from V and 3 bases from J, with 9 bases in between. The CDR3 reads CASRGLVNQPQHF. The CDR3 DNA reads TGTGCCAGCAGGGGGCTAGTCAATCAGCCCCAGCATTTT.

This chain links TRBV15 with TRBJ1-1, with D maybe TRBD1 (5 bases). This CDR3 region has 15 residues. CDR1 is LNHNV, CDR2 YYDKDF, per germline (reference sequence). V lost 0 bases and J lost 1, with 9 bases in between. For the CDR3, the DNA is TGTGCCACCAGCAGAGAAGGGGCCCCGAACACTGAAGCTTTCTTT. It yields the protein CATSREGAPNTEAFF.

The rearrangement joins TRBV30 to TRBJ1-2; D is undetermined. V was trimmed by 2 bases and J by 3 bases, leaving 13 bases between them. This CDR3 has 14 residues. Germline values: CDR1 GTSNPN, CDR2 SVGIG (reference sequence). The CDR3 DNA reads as TGTGCCTGGAGTATGGATTTATTGGACTATGGCTACACCTTC. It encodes CAWSMDLLDYGYTF.

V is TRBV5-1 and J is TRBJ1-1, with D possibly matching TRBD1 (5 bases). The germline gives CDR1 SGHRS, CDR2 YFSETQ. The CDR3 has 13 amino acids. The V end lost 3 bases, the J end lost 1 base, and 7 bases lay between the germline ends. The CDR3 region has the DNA TGCGCCAGCAGCTGGGACGCGAACACTGAAGCTTTCTTT. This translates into CASSWDANTEAFF. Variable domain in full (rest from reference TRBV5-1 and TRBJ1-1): KAGVTQTPRYLIKTRGQQVTLSCSPISGHRSVSWYQQTPGQGLQFLFEYFSETQRNKGNFPGRFSGRQFSNSRSEMNVSTLELGDSALYLCASSWDANTEAFFGQGTRLTVV.

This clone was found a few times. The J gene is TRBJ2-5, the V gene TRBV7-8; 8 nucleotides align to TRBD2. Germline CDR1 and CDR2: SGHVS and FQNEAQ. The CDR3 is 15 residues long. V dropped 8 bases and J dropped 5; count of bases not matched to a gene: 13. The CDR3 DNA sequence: TGTGCCAGCTGTTCGAGAAGGACTAGCAGGGAGACCCAGTACTTC. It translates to CASCSRRTSRETQYF. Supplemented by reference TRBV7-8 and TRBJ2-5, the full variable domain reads GAGVSQSPRYKVAKRGQDVALRCDPISGHVSLFWYQQALGQGPEFLTYFQNEAQLDKSGLPSDRFFAERPEGSVSTLKIQRTQQEDSAVYLCASCSRRTSRETQYFGPGTRLLVL.

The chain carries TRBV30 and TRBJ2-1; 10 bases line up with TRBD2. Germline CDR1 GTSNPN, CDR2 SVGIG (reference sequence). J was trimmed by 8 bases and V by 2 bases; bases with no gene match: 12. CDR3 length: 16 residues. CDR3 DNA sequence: TGTGCCTGGAGTCCTAGCTGGGTAGCGGGAGGCCATGAGCAGTTCTTC. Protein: CAWSPSWVAGGHEQFF.

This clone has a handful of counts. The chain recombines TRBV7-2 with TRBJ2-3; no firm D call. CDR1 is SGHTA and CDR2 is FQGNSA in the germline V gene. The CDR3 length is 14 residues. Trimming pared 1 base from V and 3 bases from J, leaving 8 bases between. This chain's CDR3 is CASSLDRATDTQYF. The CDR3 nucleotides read TGTGCCAGCAGCTTAGACCGAGCGACAGATACGCAGTATTTT.